A selection of T cell receptor beta chains follows, all from one sample in a study of T cell repertoires in cytomegalovirus infection. TCRdb itself ran the reads through MiXCR, one entry per CDR3 protein. In the table there are more than 400,000 distinct CDR3 sequences, roughly 29% of which are singletons. Sequencing input: PBMCs. These receptor sequences come from a human donor in good health (CMV status not recorded). Some clones in this sample may be carry-over from other donors' samples. The conserved cysteine and the conserved F or W are not part of the CDR3 here. The D gene is left open where the match is weak.

V gene: TRBV7-2
J gene: TRBJ1-2
D gene: .
CDR3 protein: ASSFQSRDGGYT

V gene: TRBV6-1
J gene: TRBJ2-2
D gene: .
CDR3 protein: ASSEVATGELF

V gene: TRBV6-2/TRBV6-3
J gene: TRBJ1-2
D gene: .
CDR3 protein: ASSYPGNYGYT

V gene: TRBV11-3
J gene: TRBJ1-1
D gene: .
CDR3 protein: ASSITVGVRTEAF

V gene: TRBV29-1
J gene: TRBJ2-1
D gene: .
CDR3 protein: SVVHSRVDEQF

V gene: TRBV28
J gene: TRBJ2-7
D gene: .
CDR3 protein: ASSLYLGVTEFRNEQY

V gene: TRBV5-6
J gene: TRBJ2-1
D gene: .
CDR3 protein: ASSRTVYNEQF

V gene: TRBV4-1
J gene: TRBJ2-2
D gene: TRBD1
CDR3 protein: ASRRTGGSGELF

V gene: TRBV20-1
J gene: TRBJ2-1
D gene: TRBD2
CDR3 protein: SAIAGGLREQF

V gene: TRBV7-2
J gene: TRBJ2-1
D gene: TRBD1
CDR3 protein: ASSSVGQGYLGEQF

V gene: TRBV7-2
J gene: TRBJ2-5
D gene: TRBD2
CDR3 protein: ASRISSGDAETQY

V gene: TRBV5-4
J gene: TRBJ1-4
D gene: TRBD1
CDR3 protein: ASSSGQAGGSEKLF

V gene: TRBV28
J gene: TRBJ2-1
D gene: TRBD2
CDR3 protein: ASRPTLLADYNEQF

V gene: TRBV6-2/TRBV6-3
J gene: TRBJ2-5
D gene: TRBD1
CDR3 protein: ASSAPLIQGAAETQY

V gene: TRBV7-8
J gene: TRBJ2-5
D gene: .
CDR3 protein: ASSVSVQETQY